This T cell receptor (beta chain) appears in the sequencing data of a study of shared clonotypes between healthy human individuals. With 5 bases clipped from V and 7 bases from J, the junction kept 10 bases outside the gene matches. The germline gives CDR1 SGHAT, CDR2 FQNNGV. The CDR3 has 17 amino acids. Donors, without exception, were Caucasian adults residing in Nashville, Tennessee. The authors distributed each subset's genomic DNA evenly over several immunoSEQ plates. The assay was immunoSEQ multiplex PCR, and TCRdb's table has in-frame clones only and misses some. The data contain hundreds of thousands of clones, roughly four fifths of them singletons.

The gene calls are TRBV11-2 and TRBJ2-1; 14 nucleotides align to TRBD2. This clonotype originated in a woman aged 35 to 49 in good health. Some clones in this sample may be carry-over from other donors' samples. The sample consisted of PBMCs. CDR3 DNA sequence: TGTGCCAGCAGCACGGGGACTAGCGGGAGAAGTAGGAATGAGCAGTTCTTC. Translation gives CASSTGTSGRSRNEQFF.